The rows below give T cell receptor beta chains drawn from one sample of a study of blood T cells in healthy people across ages. TCRdb fed the 5' RACE reads into MiXCR, producing one record per CDR3 protein. The table lists 700,000 to 1,000,000 distinct CDR3 sequences, roughly 44% of them singletons, with around 21% in the top ten. The sequencing sample was made of blood. The receptors shown here come from a man aged 60-69 years in good health. Each CDR3 is given with its conserved first and last residue. D genes are given only for firm matches. Expanded clones get a size class; other rows say once, few or many, or leave the size out.

J	D	V	size	DNA	CDR3
TRBJ2-3	NA	TRBV7-2	NA	TGTGCCAGCAGCCCGGCATTCGATACGCAGTATTTT	CASSPAFDTQYF
TRBJ2-7	TRBD2	TRBV7-2	NA	TGTGCCAGCAGCTTAAGACGGGGGGGCTTTCACTACGAGCAGTACTTC	CASSLRRGGFHYEQYF
TRBJ1-1	NA	TRBV2	NA	TGTGCCAGCAGTGAAGCGGATCCAGGGAGAGCTTTCTTT	CASSEADPGRAFF
TRBJ1-1	NA	TRBV12-3/TRBV12-4	NA	TGTGCCAGCACAAAGGACAGCAACACTGAAGCTTTCTTT	CASTKDSNTEAFF
TRBJ2-7	NA	TRBV7-9	few	TGTGCCAGCAGCCTCGGGAACACAGCCTACGAGCAGTACTTC	CASSLGNTAYEQYF
TRBJ1-1	NA	TRBV6-1	once	TGTGCCAGCAGGCAAAATCGGGGGGTGTCCGTGGTGAACACTGAAGCTTTCTTT	CASRQNRGVSVVNTEAFF
TRBJ2-5	TRBD1	TRBV13	many	TGTGCCAGCAGCCATAGACAGGGGCGACAAGAGACCCAGTACTTC	CASSHRQGRQETQYF
TRBJ2-3	TRBD1	TRBV18	NA	TGTGCCAGCTCACGGCGACAGGGAAGTGCAGATACGCAGTATTTT	CASSRRQGSADTQYF
TRBJ2-1	TRBD2	TRBV9	few	TGTGCCAGCAGCGTCAGCGGGGGGGGGATCAATGAGCAGTTCTTC	CASSVSGGGINEQFF
TRBJ1-5	TRBD1	TRBV6-2/TRBV6-3	NA	TGTGCCAGCAGTTACCTGGGACAGACCAGGCAGCCCCAGCATTTT	CASSYLGQTRQPQHF
TRBJ2-5	NA	TRBV12-3/TRBV12-4	few	TGTGCCAGCAGTTCTAGTTGGAGGGTTCTGGAGACCCAGTACTTC	CASSSSWRVLETQYF
TRBJ2-5	NA	TRBV7-9	NA	TGTGCCAGCAGCTCGAGGTTCCAGGGACAACAAGAGACCCAGTACTTC	CASSSRFQGQQETQYF
TRBJ2-5	NA	TRBV12-5	few	TGTGCTAGTGGTTTTCCAGAGACCCAGTACTTC	CASGFPETQYF
TRBJ1-6	TRBD1	TRBV4-1	NA	TGCGCCAGCAGCCCTGGACAGGGGATCGGTTCACCCCTCCACTTT	CASSPGQGIGSPLHF
TRBJ2-3	TRBD2	TRBV20-1	NA	TGCAGTGCTCGAGGGCATACCGGGACTAGCGGGGTACTCACAGATACGCAGTATTTT	CSARGHTGTSGVLTDTQYF
TRBJ1-2	NA	TRBV12-3/TRBV12-4	NA	TGTGCCAGCAGGGCCGTAGGGATCGGCTACACCTTC	CASRAVGIGYTF
TRBJ2-3	NA	TRBV7-2	few	TGTGCCAGCAGCCCCGCCCAAATGGCGCAGTATTTT	CASSPAQMAQYF
TRBJ1-4	NA	TRBV7-2	NA	TGTGCCAGCAGCGTAGGGACTAGGGAAAAACTGTTTTTT	CASSVGTREKLFF
TRBJ2-3	NA	TRBV7-2	few	TGTGCCAGCAGCTTAGATGGGGGGCGCACAGATACGCAGTATTTT	CASSLDGGRTDTQYF
TRBJ2-1	NA	TRBV4-2	many	TGTGCCAGCAGCCAAGCGATAGGAGCGGGCTCCTACAATGAGCAGTTCTTC	CASSQAIGAGSYNEQFF
TRBJ2-1	TRBD2	TRBV20-1	NA	TGCAGTGTGAGGACTAGCGGGGGTATAGACAATGAGCAGTTCTTC	CSVRTSGGIDNEQFF
TRBJ2-3	TRBD2	TRBV28	NA	TGTGCCAGCCAATTTACTAGCGGGGCCACAGATACGCAGTATTTT	CASQFTSGATDTQYF
TRBJ2-3	NA	TRBV11-3	NA	TGTGCCAGCAGCCCATCCGCACACACAGATACGCAGTATTTT	CASSPSAHTDTQYF
TRBJ2-7	NA	TRBV20-1	few	TGCAGTGCTAGTGTGGGGCGCAAATCCTACGAGCAGTACTTC	CSASVGRKSYEQYF
TRBJ2-1	TRBD1	TRBV5-1	few	TGCGCCAGCAGCCGGGGACAGATTAGCTCCTACAATGAGCAGTTCTTC	CASSRGQISSYNEQFF
TRBJ2-7	TRBD2	TRBV27	NA	TGTGCCAGCAGTTTACCTAGCGGGGCCTACAATGAGCAGTACTTC	CASSLPSGAYNEQYF
TRBJ2-3	NA	TRBV3-1	few	TGTGCCAGCAGCCAAGACCTGGCGGTAAGCACAGATACGCAGTATTTT	CASSQDLAVSTDTQYF
TRBJ2-3	NA	TRBV6-2/TRBV6-3	few	TGTGCCAGCAGTTACACGACTAGAATCCCAACAGATACGCAGTATTTT	CASSYTTRIPTDTQYF
TRBJ1-6	NA	TRBV4-3	few	TGCGCCAGCAGCCAAGAGGGGAGAGGGGATTCACCCCTCCACTTT	CASSQEGRGDSPLHF
TRBJ2-5	NA	TRBV2	NA	TGTGCCAGCAGTGAAAGGTCTACGCGGGGAGAGACCCAGTACTTC	CASSERSTRGETQYF
TRBJ2-5	NA	TRBV20-1	NA	TGCAGTGCTAGAGGGAGGGGACCCTTGATGGAAGAGACCCAGTACTTC	CSARGRGPLMEETQYF
TRBJ2-4	NA	TRBV12-3/TRBV12-4	once	TGTGCCAGCACTAGACTATCCACCAAAAACATTCAGTACTTC	CASTRLSTKNIQYF
TRBJ2-1	NA	TRBV7-2	few	TGTGCCAGCAGCCTCGGGTCGGTCCTTATGTCCTACAATGAGCAGTTCTTC	CASSLGSVLMSYNEQFF
TRBJ1-3	NA	TRBV4-3	NA	TGCGCCAGCAGCCAAGAATTGCCGGGAGGTGGAAACACCATATATTTT	CASSQELPGGGNTIYF
TRBJ1-6	NA	TRBV20-1	few	TGCAGTGCTAGGAGGACATCTGGTTCACCCCTCCACTTT	CSARRTSGSPLHF
TRBJ1-6	NA	TRBV6-2/TRBV6-3	few	TGTGCCAGCAGTTACGACGGTAATTCACCCCTCCACTTT	CASSYDGNSPLHF
TRBJ1-5	NA	TRBV27	NA	TGTGCCAGCAGTCCCTTACTCACAGGAGGCAATCAGCCCCAGCATTTT	CASSPLLTGGNQPQHF
TRBJ2-3	NA	TRBV5-1	few	TGCGCCAGCAGCTCTGGTTGGGGGGCTCCCACAGATACGCAGTATTTT	CASSSGWGAPTDTQYF
TRBJ2-5	NA	TRBV5-1	NA	TGCGCCAGCAGCTTGATGGGGGGCCCTCAAGAGACCCAGTACTTC	CASSLMGGPQETQYF
TRBJ1-3	NA	TRBV21-1	NA	TGTGCCAGGAGGACAGGGGAAAGGGGAAACACCATATATTTT	CARRTGERGNTIYF
TRBJ2-5	TRBD2	TRBV7-2	NA	TGTGCCAGCAGCTTATCTAGCGGGGGACACAATGAGCAGTACTTC	CASSLSSGGHNEQYF
TRBJ1-2	TRBD1	TRBV9	NA	TGTGCCAGCAGCGCTCACTCCGGGACAGGATACTATGGCTACACCTTC	CASSAHSGTGYYGYTF
TRBJ1-4	TRBD1	TRBV7-2	NA	TGTGCCAGCAGCGCCGGACAGGATAAACATGAAAAACTGTTTTTT	CASSAGQDKHEKLFF
TRBJ2-1	NA	TRBV20-1	NA	TGCAGTGCCATGCTAGGGTTGTTACACGAGCAGTTCTTC	CSAMLGLLHEQFF
TRBJ1-4	TRBD1	TRBV9	few	TGTGCCAGCAGCGTAGGACAGGGATTTACTAATGAAAAACTGTTTTTT	CASSVGQGFTNEKLFF
TRBJ2-5	NA	TRBV7-8	NA	TGTGCCAGCAGCCCTGCTCGGACCCAGTACTTC	CASSPARTQYF
TRBJ2-7	TRBD1	TRBV9	NA	TGTGCCAGCAGCGTAGCCCCCCTTGGGACAGGTTCTTCCGAGCAGTACTTC	CASSVAPLGTGSSEQYF